The clone carrying this T cell receptor beta chain was counted at least ten times. Its antigen is undetermined. The authors obtained PBMCs from 10 ml of fresh peripheral blood. Amplified regions were TCR beta CDR3 sequences from RNA transcripts. TCR CDR3 regions were first amplified by RT-PCR with HTBI primers. From the multiplex PCR reads, TCRdb called clonotypes with MiXCR, one entry per CDR3 protein. The table has around 380,000 distinct CDR3 sequences, about 14% seen once. This sample is part of a study of T cells in Graves' hyperthyroidism and ophthalmopathy. Germline V gene data show CDR1 as SNHLY and CDR2 as FYNNEI. CDR3 size: 15 residues. Trimming stripped 3 bases from V and 2 bases from J, with 13 bases between. Study findings and constraints: Ophthalmopathy was told apart from stable hyperthyroidism by a 13 V-J model. Most thyroid clonotypes expanded above 0.001 appeared in blood too.

The receptor was derived from a young man with Graves' hyperthyroidism that later progressed to Graves' ophthalmopathy. Material for sequencing was blood. This rearrangement joins TRBV2 to TRBJ2-5; D not resolved. CDR3 residues: CASSDIRAGQETQYF. CDR3 DNA: TGTGCCAGCAGTGATATAAGGGCCGGACAAGAGACCCAGTACTTC.